This T cell receptor (beta chain) was captured by sequencing in a study of T-cell reconstitution after alpha-beta-depleted transplantation in children. General study findings and limits: Reportedly, only several hundred clones from non-depleted graft cells drove alpha-beta T-cell counts at about two months. When one year had passed after transplant, most T-cell counts and diversity came from newly produced T cells. For some patients, TCRbeta diversity was high at day 60 because of recipient T cells and thymic progenitors that survived.

The TCRbeta library incorporated unique molecular identifiers. One entry per CDR3 protein, called by TCRdb with MiXCR from the PCR reads. The table shows roughly 200,000 distinct CDR3 sequences, with about 6.6% occurring only once. The V and J ends lost 5 bases and 3 bases respectively, with 20 bases between them. This CDR3 contains 16 residues. Germline V gives CDR1 MGHRA, CDR2 YSYEKL. This clonotype came up many times. Its specificity is not known. The material was PBMCs, obtained before TCRalphabeta/CD19-depleted stem cell transplant. The sequence came from a boy between 2 and 10 years old with acute lymphoblastic leukemia, due to receive a stem cell transplant. The chain employs TRBV4-1 and TRBJ2-7, with D possibly being TRBD1 (8 bases). CDR3 sequence reads: CASSDDRGGSYYEQYF. CDR3 sequence (DNA): TGCGCCAGCAGCGACGACAGGGGAGGGTCCTACTACGAGCAGTACTTC.